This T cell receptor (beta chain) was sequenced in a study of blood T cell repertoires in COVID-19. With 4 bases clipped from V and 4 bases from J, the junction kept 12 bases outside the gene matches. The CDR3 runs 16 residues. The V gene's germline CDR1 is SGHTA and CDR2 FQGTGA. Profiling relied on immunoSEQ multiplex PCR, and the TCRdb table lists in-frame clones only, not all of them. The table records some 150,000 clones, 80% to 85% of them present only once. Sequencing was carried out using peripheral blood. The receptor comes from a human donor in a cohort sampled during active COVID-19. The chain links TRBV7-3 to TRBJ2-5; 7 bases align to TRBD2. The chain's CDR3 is CASSSGLLPGGETQYF. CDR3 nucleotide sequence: TGTGCCAGCAGCTCAGGCCTACTACCGGGGGGAGAGACCCAGTACTTC. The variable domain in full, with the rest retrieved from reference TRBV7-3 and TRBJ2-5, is GAGVSQTPSNKVTEKGKYVELRCDPISGHTALYWYRQSLGQGPEFLIYFQGTGAADDSGLPNDRFFAVRPEGSVSTLKIQRTERGDSAVYLCASSSGLLPGGETQYFGPGTRLLVL.